The rows below give T cell receptor beta chains drawn from one sample of a study of OX40 agonist ivuxolimab in advanced cancers. Repertoires were generated with immunoSEQ multiplex PCR, while TCRdb's copy carries only in-frame clones and drops some. The sample consists of 25,000 to 35,000 clones, 80% of them appearing once. The sequences come from CD4+ or CD8+ T cells sorted from blood, collected in a trial of the OX40 agonist ivuxolimab. The receptors were gathered from an adult with an advanced solid tumor such as melanoma, head and neck, liver or kidney cancer. CDR3s include the opening cysteine and the closing phenylalanine or tryptophan. A D gene is named only where the DNA matches it firmly. Not every row has a clone size; where given, it reads once, few, many or a size class.

>NA|TRBJ2-7|TRBD1|TRBV18
TGTGCCAGCTCCACGACGGAGGGACAGGGGTCCTACGAGCAGTACTTC
CASSTTEGQGSYEQYF
>medium-sized|TRBJ2-2|NA|TRBV9
TGTGCCAGCAGCGTATGGGCAGGGAAGCCTGGGGAGCTGTTTTTT
CASSVWAGKPGELFF
>few|TRBJ1-6|NA|TRBV19
TGTGCCAGTAGTTCCTCGGGGGGTCTCGACTCACCCCTCCACTTT
CASSSSGGLDSPLHF
>NA|TRBJ2-2|TRBD1|TRBV2
TGTGCCAGCGACTCTAGGACAGGCCTTCGGGAGCTGTTTTTT
CASDSRTGLRELFF
>NA|TRBJ2-7|TRBD1|TRBV6-5
TGTGCCAGCAGTTACTCCACAGGGGGCTACGAGCAGTACTTC
CASSYSTGGYEQYF
>NA|TRBJ1-2|NA|TRBV30
TGTGCCTGGAGTGGGTATAACTATGGCTACACCTTC
CAWSGYNYGYTF
>NA|TRBJ2-1|NA|TRBV7-2
TGTGCCAGCAGCTTAAGGTCTTTAGCTCCTAAGAATGAGCAGTTCTTC
CASSLRSLAPKNEQFF
>NA|TRBJ1-5|TRBD1|TRBV19
TGTGCCAGTAGTGAACGACAGGGGGTCGATCAGCCCCAGCATTTT
CASSERQGVDQPQHF
>NA|TRBJ1-4|NA|TRBV4-3
TGCGCCAGCAGCCAAGATCGGGCAGCAACTAATGAAAAACTGTTTTTT
CASSQDRAATNEKLFF
>few|TRBJ2-1|TRBD2|TRBV11-2
TGTGCCAGCAGCTTAAGCGGAGCGGGAAGCAATGAGCAGTTCTTC
CASSLSGAGSNEQFF
>NA|TRBJ2-7|NA|TRBV4-2
TGTGCCAGCAGCTTGGACCAGGACTCCTACGAGCAGTACTTC
CASSLDQDSYEQYF
>once|TRBJ2-7|NA|TRBV7-8
TGTGCCAGCAGCTTGGGGGCCTACGAGCAGTACTTC
CASSLGAYEQYF
>NA|TRBJ2-3|TRBD2|TRBV7-9
TGTGCCAGCAGCTTAGCTAGCGGGGGCGCAGATACGCAGTATTTT
CASSLASGGADTQYF
>NA|TRBJ2-7|NA|TRBV6-5
TGTGCCAGCAGTTACTGGAATGGGGAGCAGTACTTC
CASSYWNGEQYF
>few|TRBJ1-6|NA|TRBV27
TGTGCCAGCAGTTTATCCCTGGGGGACACGATCAATTCACCCCTCCACTTT
CASSLSLGDTINSPLHF
>NA|TRBJ2-1|TRBD1|TRBV7-2
TGTGCCAGCAGCCTTCGACAGGGGGAATACAATGAGCAGTTCTTC
CASSLRQGEYNEQFF
>medium-sized|TRBJ2-5|NA|TRBV27
TGTGCCAGCAGTCCGACAGCTATCCAAGAGACCCAGTACTTC
CASSPTAIQETQYF
>NA|TRBJ1-2|NA|TRBV19
TGTGCCAGTAGCACGGGAATGCGGACCTACACCTTC
CASSTGMRTYTF
>NA|TRBJ2-1|NA|TRBV7-8
TGTGCCAGCAGCCCCGAAGGTCCCTCCTACAATGAGCAGTTCTTC
CASSPEGPSYNEQFF
>NA|TRBJ2-3|TRBD2|TRBV27
TGTGCCAGCAGTTTTAAAGTCGGGGTAGTAGCGGGGGTTCCCACAGATACGCAGTATTTT
CASSFKVGVVAGVPTDTQYF
>NA|TRBJ2-3|TRBD2|TRBV6-1
TGTGCCAGCAGTGGGGCTAGCGGGACCGGCACAGATACGCAGTATTTT
CASSGASGTGTDTQYF
>NA|TRBJ1-5|TRBD1|TRBV27
TGTGCCAGCAGCGGACAGGGGGGCAATCAGCCCCAGCATTTT
CASSGQGGNQPQHF
>NA|TRBJ1-2|NA|TRBV7-9
TGTGCCAGCAGCTCGACACGAGGGGGGATTGTTAACTATGGCTACACCTTC
CASSSTRGGIVNYGYTF
>NA|TRBJ2-5|NA|TRBV6-5
TGTGCCAGCAGTTCGCCCCCGTCTGGCGAGACCCAGTACTTC
CASSSPPSGETQYF
>NA|TRBJ2-1|TRBD2|TRBV6-4
TGTGCCAGCAGCCAACTAGCGGGGGGGAACAATGAGCAGTTCTTC
CASSQLAGGNNEQFF
>NA|TRBJ2-5|TRBD2|TRBV18
TGTGCCAGCTCACCCCGGACTAGCGGCCAAGAGACCCAGTACTTC
CASSPRTSGQETQYF